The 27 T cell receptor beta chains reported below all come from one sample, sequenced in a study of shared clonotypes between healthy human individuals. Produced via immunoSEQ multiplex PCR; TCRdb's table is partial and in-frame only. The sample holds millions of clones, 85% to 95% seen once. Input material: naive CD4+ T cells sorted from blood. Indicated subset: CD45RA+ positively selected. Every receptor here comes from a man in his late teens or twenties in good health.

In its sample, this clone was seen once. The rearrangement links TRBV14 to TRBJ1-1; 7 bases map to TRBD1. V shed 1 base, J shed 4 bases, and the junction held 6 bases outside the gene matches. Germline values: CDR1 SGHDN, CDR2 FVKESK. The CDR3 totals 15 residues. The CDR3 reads CASSQADRASTEAFF. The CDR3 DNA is TGTGCCAGCAGCCAAGCTGACAGGGCGAGCACTGAAGCTTTCTTT.

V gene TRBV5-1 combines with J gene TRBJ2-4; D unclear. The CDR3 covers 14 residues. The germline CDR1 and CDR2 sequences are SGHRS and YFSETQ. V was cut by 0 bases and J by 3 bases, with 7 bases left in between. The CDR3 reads CASSLAEDKNIQYF. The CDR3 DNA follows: TGCGCCAGCAGCTTGGCCGAGGACAAAAACATTCAGTACTTC.

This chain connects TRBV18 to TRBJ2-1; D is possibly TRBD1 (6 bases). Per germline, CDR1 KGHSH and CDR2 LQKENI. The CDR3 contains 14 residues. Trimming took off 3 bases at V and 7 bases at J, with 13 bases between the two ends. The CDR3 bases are TGTGCCAGCTCACCGGGGGCAGGTAATAATGAGCAGTTCTTC. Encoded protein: CASSPGAGNNEQFF.

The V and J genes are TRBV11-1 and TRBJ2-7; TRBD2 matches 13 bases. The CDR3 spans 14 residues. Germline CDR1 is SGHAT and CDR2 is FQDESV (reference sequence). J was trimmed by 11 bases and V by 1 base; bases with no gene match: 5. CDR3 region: CASSLGLAGGLEYF. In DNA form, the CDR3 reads TGTGCCAGCAGCTTAGGACTAGCGGGGGGCCTTGAGTACTTC.

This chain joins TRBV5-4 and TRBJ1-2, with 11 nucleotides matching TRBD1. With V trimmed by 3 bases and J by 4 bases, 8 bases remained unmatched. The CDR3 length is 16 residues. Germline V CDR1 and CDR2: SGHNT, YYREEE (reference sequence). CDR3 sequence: CASSSSGTGGFYGYTF. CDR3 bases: TGTGCCAGCAGCTCCTCCGGGACAGGGGGTTTCTATGGCTACACCTTC.

The CDR3 sequence: CASSPITSGGIDTQYF. CDR3 nucleotides: TGTGCCAGCTCCCCAATCACTAGCGGGGGGATAGATACGCAGTATTTT. J is TRBJ2-3 and V is TRBV18; 12 bases agree with TRBD2. V lost 6 bases to trimming and J lost 5 bases; unmatched junction nucleotides: 9. The CDR3 is made up of 16 amino acids. CDR1 KGHSH and CDR2 LQKENI come from the germline V gene.

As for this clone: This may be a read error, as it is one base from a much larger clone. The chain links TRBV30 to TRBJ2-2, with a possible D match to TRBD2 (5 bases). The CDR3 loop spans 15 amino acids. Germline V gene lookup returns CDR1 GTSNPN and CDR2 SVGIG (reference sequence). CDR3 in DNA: TGTGCCGGGAGTATACCGGGGTGGAACACCGGGGAGCTGTTTTTT. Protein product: CAGSIPGWNTGELFF.

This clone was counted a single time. CDR3: CASSRENRPQHF. CDR3 sequence (DNA): TGTGCCAGCAGCAGAGAGAATAGGCCCCAGCATTTT. The V and J genes are TRBV7-2 and TRBJ1-5; D call uncertain. This CDR3 region has 12 residues. V gave up 5 bases and J gave up 9 bases, with 11 bases separating them. Germline lookup yields CDR1 SGHTA and CDR2 FQGNSA.

This CDR3 reads CASSSTTGLLSYEQYF. In DNA form, the CDR3 reads TGTGCCAGCAGCAGTACAACAGGGTTACTCTCCTACGAGCAGTACTTC. The chain couples TRBV5-5 to TRBJ2-7; D perhaps matches TRBD1 (6 bases). This CDR3 spans 16 amino acids. Looked up from germline, CDR1 is SGHKS and CDR2 is YYEKEE (reference sequence). V lost 4 bases and J lost 0, with 17 bases in between.

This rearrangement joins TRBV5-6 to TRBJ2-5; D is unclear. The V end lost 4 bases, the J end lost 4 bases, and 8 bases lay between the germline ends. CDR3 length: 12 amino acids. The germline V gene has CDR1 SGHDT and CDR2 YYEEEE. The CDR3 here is CASSQGRETQYF. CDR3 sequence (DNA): TGTGCCAGCAGCCAAGGGCGAGAGACCCAGTACTTC.

CDR3 coding DNA: TGCGCCAGCAGCGGGGGACTAGTTAAGATAGATACGCAGTATTTT. This gives the protein CASSGGLVKIDTQYF. The rearrangement links TRBV10-2 to TRBJ2-3; 8 positions agree with TRBD2. The CDR3 runs to 15 residues. Germline-derived CDR1 and CDR2 are WSHSY and SAAADI. V lost 6 bases and J lost 5; bases outside the gene matches: 10.

The CDR3 DNA follows: TGTGCCAGCAGTTTGATGACAGCTAATGGCTACACCTTC. Its translation is CASSLMTANGYTF. This chain connects TRBV6-6 to TRBJ1-2; tentative D call: TRBD1 (5 bases). The CDR3 is 13 residues long. Germline-derived CDR1 and CDR2 are MNHNY and SVGAGI (reference sequence). V was cut by 4 bases and J by 6 bases, with 12 bases left in between.

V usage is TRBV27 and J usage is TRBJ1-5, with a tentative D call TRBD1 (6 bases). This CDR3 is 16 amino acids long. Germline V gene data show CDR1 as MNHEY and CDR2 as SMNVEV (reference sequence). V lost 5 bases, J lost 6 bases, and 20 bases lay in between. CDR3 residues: CASSRGGQGGLQPQHF. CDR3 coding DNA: TGTGCCAGCAGTCGGGGGGGGCAGGGAGGACTTCAGCCCCAGCATTTT.

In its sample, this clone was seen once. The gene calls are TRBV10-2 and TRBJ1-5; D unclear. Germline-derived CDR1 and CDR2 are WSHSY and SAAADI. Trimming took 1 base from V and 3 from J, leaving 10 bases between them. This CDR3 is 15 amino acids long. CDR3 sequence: CASSEYGMANQPQHF. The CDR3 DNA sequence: TGCGCCAGCAGTGAGTACGGGATGGCCAATCAGCCCCAGCATTTT.

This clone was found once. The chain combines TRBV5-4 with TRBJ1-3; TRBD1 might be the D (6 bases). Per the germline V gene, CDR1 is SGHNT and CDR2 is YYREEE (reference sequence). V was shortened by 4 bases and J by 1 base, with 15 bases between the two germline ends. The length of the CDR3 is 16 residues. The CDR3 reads CASSRLGGGSGNTIYF. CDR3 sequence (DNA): TGTGCCAGCAGCCGGCTTGGGGGCGGGTCTGGAAACACCATATATTTT.

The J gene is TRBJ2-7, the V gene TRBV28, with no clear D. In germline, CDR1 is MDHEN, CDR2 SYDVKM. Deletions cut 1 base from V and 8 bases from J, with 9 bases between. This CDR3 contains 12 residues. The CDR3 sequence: CASSLFRAQQYF. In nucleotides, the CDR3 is TGTGCCAGCAGTTTATTCCGAGCGCAGCAGTACTTC.

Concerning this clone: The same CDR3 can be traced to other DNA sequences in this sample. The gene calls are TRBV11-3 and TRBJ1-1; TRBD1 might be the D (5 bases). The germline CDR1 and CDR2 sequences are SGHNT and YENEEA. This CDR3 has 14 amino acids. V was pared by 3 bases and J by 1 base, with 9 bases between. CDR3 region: CASSLQGENTEAFF. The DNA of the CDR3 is TGTGCCAGCAGCTTGCAGGGCGAGAACACTGAAGCTTTCTTT.

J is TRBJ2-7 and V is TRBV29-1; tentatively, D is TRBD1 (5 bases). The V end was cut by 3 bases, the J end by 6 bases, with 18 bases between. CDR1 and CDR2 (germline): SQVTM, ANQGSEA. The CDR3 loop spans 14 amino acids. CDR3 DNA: TGCAGCGTTGATTTAACGGCAGGGAAGGGCGAGCAGTACTTC. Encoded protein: CSVDLTAGKGEQYF.

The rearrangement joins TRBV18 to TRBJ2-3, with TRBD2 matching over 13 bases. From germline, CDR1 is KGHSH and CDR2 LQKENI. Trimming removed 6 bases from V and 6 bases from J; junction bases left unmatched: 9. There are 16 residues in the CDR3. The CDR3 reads CASSPGLAGEWDTQYF. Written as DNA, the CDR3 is TGTGCCAGCTCTCCTGGACTAGCGGGAGAATGGGATACGCAGTATTTT. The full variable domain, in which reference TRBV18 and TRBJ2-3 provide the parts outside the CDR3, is NAGVMQNPRHLVRRRGQEARLRCSPMKGHSHVYWYRQLPEEGLKFMVYLQKENIIDESGMPKERFSAEFPKEGPSILRIQQVVRGDSAAYFCASSPGLAGEWDTQYFGPGTRLTVL.

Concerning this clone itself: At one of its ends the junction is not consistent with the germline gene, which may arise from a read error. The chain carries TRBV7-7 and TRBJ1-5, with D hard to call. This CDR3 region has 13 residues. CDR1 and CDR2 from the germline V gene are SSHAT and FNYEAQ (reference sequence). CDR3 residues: CASSRDLDQPQHF. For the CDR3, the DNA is TGTGCTAGCAGCCGAGATTTAGATCAGCCCCAGCATTTT. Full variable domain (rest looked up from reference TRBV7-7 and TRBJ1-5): GAGVSQSPRYKVTKRGQDVTLRCDPISSHATLYWYQQALGQGPEFLTYFNYEAQPDKSGLPSDRFSAERPEGSISTLTIQRTEQRDSAMYRCASSRDLDQPQHFGDGTRLSIL.

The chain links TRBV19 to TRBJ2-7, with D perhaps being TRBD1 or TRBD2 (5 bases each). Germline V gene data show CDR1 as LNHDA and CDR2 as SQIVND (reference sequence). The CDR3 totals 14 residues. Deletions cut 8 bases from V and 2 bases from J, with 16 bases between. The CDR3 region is CASRAPGPPYEQYF. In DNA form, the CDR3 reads TGTGCCAGTCGCGCTCCGGGACCTCCCTACGAGCAGTACTTC.

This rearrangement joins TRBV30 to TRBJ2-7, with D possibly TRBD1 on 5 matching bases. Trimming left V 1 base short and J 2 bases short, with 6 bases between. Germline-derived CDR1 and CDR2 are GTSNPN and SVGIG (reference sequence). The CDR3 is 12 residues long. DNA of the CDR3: TGTGCCTGGAGTGAGGGGACCTACGAGCAGTACTTC. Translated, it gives CAWSEGTYEQYF. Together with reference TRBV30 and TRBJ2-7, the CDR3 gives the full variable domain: SQTIHQWPATLVQPVGSPLSLECTVEGTSNPNLYWYRQAAGRGLQLLFYSVGIGQISSEVPQNLSASRPQDRQFILSSKKLLLSDSGFYLCAWSEGTYEQYFGPGTRLTVT.

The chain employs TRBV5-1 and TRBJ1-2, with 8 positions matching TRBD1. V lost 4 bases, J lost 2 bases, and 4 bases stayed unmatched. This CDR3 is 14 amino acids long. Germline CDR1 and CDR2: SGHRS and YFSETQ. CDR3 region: CASSKGQGNYGYTF. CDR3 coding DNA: TGCGCCAGCAGCAAAGGACAGGGCAACTATGGCTACACCTTC.

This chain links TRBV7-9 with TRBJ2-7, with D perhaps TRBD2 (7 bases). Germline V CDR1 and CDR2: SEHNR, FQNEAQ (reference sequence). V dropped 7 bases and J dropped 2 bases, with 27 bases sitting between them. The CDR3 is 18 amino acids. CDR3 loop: CASTSTSQRGGVAYEQYF. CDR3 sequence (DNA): TGTGCCAGCACCTCTACTTCCCAGAGGGGGGGGGTCGCCTACGAGCAGTACTTC. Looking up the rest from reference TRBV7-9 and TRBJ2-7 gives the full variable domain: DTGVSQNPRHKITKRGQNVTFRCDPISEHNRLYWYRQTLGQGPEFLTYFQNEAQLEKSRLLSDRFSAERPKGSFSTLEIQRTEQGDSAMYLCASTSTSQRGGVAYEQYFGPGTRLTVT.

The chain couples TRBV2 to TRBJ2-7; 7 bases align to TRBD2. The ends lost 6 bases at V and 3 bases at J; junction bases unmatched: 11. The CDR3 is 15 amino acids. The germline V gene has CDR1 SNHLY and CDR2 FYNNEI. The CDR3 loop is CASRARGGSVYEQYF. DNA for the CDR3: TGTGCCAGCAGGGCCCGGGGCGGGAGTGTCTACGAGCAGTACTTC.

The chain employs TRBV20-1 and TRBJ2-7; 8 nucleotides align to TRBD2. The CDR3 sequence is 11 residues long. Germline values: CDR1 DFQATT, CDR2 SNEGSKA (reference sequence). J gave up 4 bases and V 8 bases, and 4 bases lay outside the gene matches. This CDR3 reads CSTGLDYEQYF. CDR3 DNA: TGCAGTACGGGACTAGATTACGAGCAGTACTTC.

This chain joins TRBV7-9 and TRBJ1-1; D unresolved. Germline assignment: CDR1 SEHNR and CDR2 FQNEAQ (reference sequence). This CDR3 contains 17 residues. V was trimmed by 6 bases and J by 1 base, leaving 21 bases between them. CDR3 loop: CASRFGDITLGNTEAFF. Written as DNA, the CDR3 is TGTGCCAGCAGATTTGGAGACATCACGCTGGGGAACACTGAAGCTTTCTTT.